The 4 T cell receptor beta chains below all came from one sample that was sequenced in a study of shared clonotypes between healthy human individuals. Data came from immunoSEQ multiplex PCR; TCRdb stores just in-frame clones and leaves some out. This sample carries 1.4 million to 1.5 million clones, 96% of them seen once, and the ten largest clones take roughly 1.2%. The sample was naive CD4+ T cells sorted from blood. Documented subset: CD45RA+ positively selected. These receptor sequences come from a man aged 25-40 years in good health.

This clone was observed once. The rearrangement links TRBV5-1 to TRBJ2-5; 9 nucleotides line up with TRBD1. From germline, CDR1 is SGHRS and CDR2 YFSETQ. V was pared by 6 bases and J by 2 bases, with 5 bases of the junction left unmatched. The CDR3 length is 14 residues. The CDR3 region has the DNA TGCGCCAGCAACCCCGGGACAGGGCAAGAGACCCAGTACTTC. Amino acid sequence: CASNPGTGQETQYF.

This chain links TRBV28 with TRBJ2-6; D is possibly TRBD1 (5 bases). The V gene's germline CDR1 is MDHEN and CDR2 SYDVKM. Trimming removed 6 bases from V and 6 bases from J, with 15 bases in between. The CDR3 totals 15 residues. This chain's CDR3 is CASRRNRMSANVLTF. CDR3 bases: TGTGCCAGCAGACGCAACAGGATGTCGGCCAACGTCCTGACTTTC.

The rearrangement uses TRBV14 and TRBJ2-5; 8 bases agree with TRBD1. J gave up 5 bases and V 4 bases, and 9 bases lay outside the gene matches. CDR1 is SGHDN and CDR2 is FVKESK in the germline V gene. The CDR3 consists of 15 residues. In DNA, the CDR3 is TGTGCCAGCAGCCCGCTCGGACAGGGAGGCGAGACCCAGTACTTC. It codes for CASSPLGQGGETQYF.

This clone showed up just once. The chain recombines TRBV19 with TRBJ2-7; the D gene could be TRBD1 or TRBD2 (5 bases each). The CDR3 covers 15 residues. V was trimmed by 3 bases and J by 6 bases, leaving 18 bases between them. In germline, CDR1 is LNHDA, CDR2 SQIVND (reference sequence). The CDR3 DNA is TGTGCCAGTAGTATGGGATCGGGCAGGGACGGCGAGCAGTACTTC. It specifies CASSMGSGRDGEQYF.